The 18 T cell receptor beta chains in this list originate from one sample, sequenced in a study of OX40 agonist ivuxolimab in advanced cancers. Produced via immunoSEQ multiplex PCR; TCRdb's table is partial and in-frame only. The repertoire holds about 88,000 clones, with around 83% as singletons. Sequencing used CD4+ or CD8+ T cells sorted from blood, obtained in a trial of the OX40 agonist ivuxolimab. The receptors stem from an adult with an advanced solid tumor such as melanoma, head and neck, liver or kidney cancer.

This clone occurred a few times. This chain uses TRBV10-3 with TRBJ2-7; D is uncertain. Germline V CDR1 and CDR2: ENHRY, SYGVKD. The CDR3 is made up of 16 amino acids. Trimming took 0 bases from V and 13 from J, leaving 25 bases between them. CDR3 nucleotide sequence: TGTGCCATCAGTGAGTCCGCCGACAAGTCTCGATCGAAAGGATACTTC. It specifies CAISESADKSRSKGYF.

The V call is TRBV15, the J call TRBJ1-5; no definite D call. The germline V gene has CDR1 LNHNV and CDR2 YYDKDF (reference sequence). CDR3 size: 15 residues. V was cut by 4 bases and J by 2 bases, with 12 bases left in between. CDR3 sequence reads: CATSTVGRGNQPQHF. The CDR3 coding sequence is TGTGCCACCAGCACCGTTGGTCGGGGCAATCAGCCCCAGCATTTT.

The J gene is TRBJ1-4, the V gene TRBV28, with a possible D match to TRBD1 (6 bases). The CDR3 extends over 15 amino acids. V gave up 4 bases and J gave up 8 bases, with 17 bases separating them. Per the germline V gene, CDR1 is MDHEN and CDR2 is SYDVKM. CDR3 region: CASSSPWGAKEKLFF. The DNA for the CDR3 is TGTGCCAGCAGTTCCCCATGGGGGGCAAAGGAAAAACTGTTTTTT. Looking up the rest from reference TRBV28 and TRBJ1-4 gives the full variable domain: DVKVTQSSRYLVKRTGEKVFLECVQDMDHENMFWYRQDPGLGLRLIYFSYDVKMKEKGDIPEGYSVSREKKERFSLILESASTNQTSMYLCASSSPWGAKEKLFFGSGTQLSVL.

The chain employs TRBV5-4 and TRBJ2-5; tentatively, D is TRBD1 (6 bases). The CDR3 consists of 16 residues. V dropped 3 bases and J dropped 5 bases, with 20 bases sitting between them. In germline, CDR1 is SGHNT, CDR2 YYREEE (reference sequence). The CDR3 reads CASSSGVEVGRETQYF. DNA of the CDR3: TGTGCCAGCAGCTCAGGGGTCGAGGTCGGTCGGGAGACCCAGTACTTC.

The chain couples TRBV28 to TRBJ2-6; 10 bases line up with TRBD1. The CDR3 sequence is 19 residues long. Trimming at V came to 5 bases and at J to 2 bases, leaving 12 bases not matched to a gene. The germline V gene encodes CDR1 MDHEN and CDR2 SYDVKM. The DNA of the CDR3 is TGTGCCAGCAGTCCCACGGGAGGGACAGGGGTAGCTGGGGCCAACGTCCTGACTTTC. It encodes CASSPTGGTGVAGANVLTF.

The sample holds one count of this clone. The chain links TRBV27 to TRBJ1-1, with TRBD1 identical over 9 bases. The CDR3 is 20 residues long. Germline loops: CDR1 MNHEY, CDR2 SMNVEV (reference sequence). V lost 1 base to trimming and J lost 0 bases; unmatched junction nucleotides: 15. Written as DNA, the CDR3 is TGTGCCAGCAGTTTATTTCCCCCCGGGACAGGGATCCGAATGAACACTGAAGCTTTCTTT. Protein sequence: CASSLFPPGTGIRMNTEAFF.

V usage is TRBV5-6 and J usage is TRBJ1-3; the D is unclear. The CDR3 runs 15 residues. Germline CDR1 reads SGHDT; CDR2 reads YYEEEE. V lost 0 bases and J lost 4, with 11 bases in between. CDR3 DNA sequence: TGTGCCAGCAGCTTGGACAGAACTTACGGAAACACCATATATTTT. Protein: CASSLDRTYGNTIYF.

As to this clone: One junction end disagrees with the germline gene, perhaps due to a read error. This rearrangement joins TRBV28 to TRBJ1-4; 7 bases agree with TRBD1. The germline V gene encodes CDR1 MDHEN and CDR2 SYDVKM. The CDR3 contains 12 residues. The CDR3 spells CAGSRGKEKLFF. Here the CDR3 DNA reads TGTGCCGGCAGCAGGGGGAAGGAAAAACTGTTTTTT.

The chain has TRBV5-1 and TRBJ1-1; no reliable D call. CDR1 is SGHRS, CDR2 YFSETQ, per germline. The CDR3 runs 12 residues. The V end was cut by 2 bases, the J end by 3 bases, with 5 bases between. CDR3 nucleotides: TGCGCCAGCAGCTTCCGGGACACTGAAGCTTTCTTT. Translation gives CASSFRDTEAFF.

The CDR3 protein is CASSILGRSNQPQHF. The CDR3 DNA is TGTGCCAGTAGTATCTTGGGACGGTCCAATCAGCCCCAGCATTTT. The rearrangement joins TRBV19 to TRBJ1-5; D is possibly TRBD1 (5 bases). V was pared by 3 bases and J by 3 bases, with 12 bases between. CDR1 is LNHDA and CDR2 is SQIVND in the germline V gene (reference sequence). The CDR3 extends over 15 amino acids.

This clone has a handful of counts. The CDR3 reads CSVAGQMNTEAFF. DNA for the CDR3: TGCAGCGTTGCGGGACAGATGAACACTGAAGCTTTCTTT. The chain is built from TRBV29-1 and TRBJ1-1; 7 bases fit TRBD1. The V and J ends lost 4 bases and 0 bases, in that order; junction bases with no gene match: 2. In germline, CDR1 is SQVTM, CDR2 ANQGSEA. The length of the CDR3 is 13 residues.

The chain recombines TRBV16 with TRBJ1-1; TRBD1 might be the D (6 bases). This CDR3 region has 15 residues. Trimming left V 0 bases short and J 6 bases short, with 14 bases between. Germline CDR1 KGHSY, CDR2 FQNENV. The CDR3: CASSQSFRGPPEAFF. CDR3 bases: TGTGCCAGCAGCCAATCGTTCAGGGGTCCGCCTGAAGCTTTCTTT.

This clone was seen only a few times. The rearrangement links TRBV11-2 to TRBJ2-1, with D unclear. CDR1 is SGHAT, CDR2 FQNNGV, per germline. Trimming took 3 bases from V and 14 from J, leaving 14 bases between them. The CDR3 totals 12 residues. For the CDR3, the DNA is TGTGCCAGCAGCTTCCTTGACTCCACCGAGTTCTTC. Protein sequence: CASSFLDSTEFF.

This clone was observed a handful of times. The chain uses TRBV5-4 and TRBJ1-1; 7 nucleotides line up with TRBD1. V shed 5 bases, J shed 5 bases, and the junction held 9 bases outside the gene matches. The CDR3 contains 14 residues. Germline-derived CDR1 and CDR2 are SGHNT and YYREEE (reference sequence). The CDR3 is CASSMTGRETEAFF. CDR3 nucleotide sequence: TGTGCCAGCAGTATGACAGGGAGAGAGACTGAAGCTTTCTTT.

This clone was picked up a small number of times. The chain employs TRBV28 and TRBJ1-1; 7 bases are shared with TRBD1. Germline-derived CDR1 and CDR2 are MDHEN and SYDVKM. The J segment lost 5 bases and the V segment lost 10 bases, leaving 19 bases of the junction unmatched. The CDR3 spans 16 residues. Here the CDR3 reads CATPGAPGGRKTEAFF. The DNA for the CDR3 is TGTGCCACCCCCGGTGCTCCAGGGGGAAGGAAAACTGAAGCTTTCTTT. Supplemented by reference TRBV28 and TRBJ1-1, the full variable domain reads DVKVTQSSRYLVKRTGEKVFLECVQDMDHENMFWYRQDPGLGLRLIYFSYDVKMKEKGDIPEGYSVSREKKERFSLILESASTNQTSMYLCATPGAPGGRKTEAFFGQGTRLTVV.

This chain connects TRBV15 to TRBJ2-1; no firm D call. The germline V gene has CDR1 LNHNV and CDR2 YYDKDF (reference sequence). Between the trimmed V and J ends, which lost 3 bases and 6 bases, there was a span of 6 bases. This CDR3 has 12 residues. The CDR3 here is CATSSEPNEQFF. As DNA, the CDR3 is TGTGCCACCAGCAGCGAACCCAATGAGCAGTTCTTC.

This clone was picked up a small number of times. This chain connects TRBV25-1 to TRBJ1-5, with D perhaps matching TRBD1 (6 bases). This CDR3 is 16 amino acids long. The germline V and J ends were trimmed by 8 bases and 0 bases, with 17 bases remaining between them. The V gene's germline CDR1 is MGHDK and CDR2 SYGVNS. The CDR3 DNA reads TGTGCCAGCGACCGGGACACGAACGCTAGCAATCAGCCCCAGCATTTT. Translation gives CASDRDTNASNQPQHF.

The rearrangement joins TRBV15 to TRBJ1-1, with D possibly matching TRBD1 (6 bases). This CDR3 region has 15 residues. The germline V gene encodes CDR1 LNHNV and CDR2 YYDKDF (reference sequence). V lost 0 bases to trimming and J lost 1 base, with 9 bases between them. Here the CDR3 DNA reads TGTGCCACCAGCAGAGATAAGGGGGGGAACACTGAAGCTTTCTTT. It is translated as CATSRDKGGNTEAFF. Variable domain in full (rest from reference TRBV15 and TRBJ1-1): DAMVIQNPRYQVTQFGKPVTLSCSQTLNHNVMYWYQQKSSQAPKLLFHYYDKDFNNEADTPDNFQSRRPNTSFCFLDIRSPGLGDTAMYLCATSRDKGGNTEAFFGQGTRLTVV.